In its sample, the clone carrying this T cell receptor beta chain was seen once. Its antigen is undetermined. The sample is drawn from a study of cytomegalovirus exposure and HLA in healthy donors. Study results and limitations: Later, an analysis showed that TCR beta chains associated with HLA were more clonally expanded than others that were equally common.

Germline values: CDR1 SGHRS, CDR2 YFSETQ. The CDR3 has 14 amino acids. Use of 60 Vbeta and 13 Jbeta primers characterized the PCR. Sequenced by immunoSEQ multiplex PCR; TCRdb stores in-frame clones only, minus some. The data show approximately 110,000 clones, 60% to 80% seen once. The sequencing input was PBMCs. The chain carries TRBV5-1 and TRBJ2-5; D is perhaps TRBD2 (6 bases). Near its end, the DNA agrees better with TRBJ2-7, so the J call may be wrong. This receptor was obtained from a man aged 50 or older in good health and CMV-seropositive. The CDR3 sequence: CASSFSGSSYEQYF. CDR3 bases: TGCGCCAGCAGTTTTAGCGGAAGCTCCTACGAGCAGTACTTC.